The sequence of this TCR beta chain was determined in a study of T cell responses to AZD1222 COVID-19 vaccine. This clone was seen a single time. What it binds is not known. Germline CDR1 MRHNA, CDR2 SNTAGT. V shed 2 bases and J shed 4 bases, with 7 bases lying between them. The CDR3 is made up of 13 amino acids. Clones were read by immunoSEQ multiplex PCR, and TCRdb kept only the in-frame ones, dropping some. This sample yields around 130,000 clones, of which around 85% are seen a single time; about 9.8% belongs to the top ten. General study results and limits: Among those given AZD1222, only five or six were seropositive at baseline. The donors showed a predominance of white British ancestry and of females, with possible underestimation of clonal diversity. As reported, nearly half of all spike-specific TCRs target variant regions that are unmutated.

The chain combines TRBV6-4 with TRBJ2-3; D possibly corresponds to TRBD1 (6 bases). This clonotype originated in an adult in good health. Sequenced material: peripheral blood, taken on day 0 of AZD1222 vaccination. CDR3: CASSDQGSDTQYF. CDR3 DNA sequence: TGTGCCAGCAGTGACCAGGGGTCAGATACGCAGTATTTT.